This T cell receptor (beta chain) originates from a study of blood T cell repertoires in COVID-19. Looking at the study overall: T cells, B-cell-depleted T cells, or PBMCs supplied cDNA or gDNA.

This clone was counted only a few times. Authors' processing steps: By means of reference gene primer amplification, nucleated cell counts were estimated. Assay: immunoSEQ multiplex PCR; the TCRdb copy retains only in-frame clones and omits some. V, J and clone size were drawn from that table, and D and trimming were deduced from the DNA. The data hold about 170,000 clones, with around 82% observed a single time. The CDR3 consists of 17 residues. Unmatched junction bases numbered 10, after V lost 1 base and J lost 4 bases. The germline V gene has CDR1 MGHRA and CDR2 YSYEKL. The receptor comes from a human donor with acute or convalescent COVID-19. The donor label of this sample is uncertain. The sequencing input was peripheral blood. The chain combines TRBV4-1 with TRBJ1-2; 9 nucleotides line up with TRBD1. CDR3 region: CASSQGGQGLPPYGYTF. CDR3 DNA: TGCGCCAGCAGCCAAGGGGGACAGGGCCTCCCCCCCTATGGCTACACCTTC.